These 10 T cell receptor beta chains share one sample of origin, sequenced in a study of T-cell reconstitution after alpha-beta-depleted transplantation in children. During its preparation, the TCRbeta library received unique molecular identifiers. TCRdb reprocessed the PCR reads via MiXCR and lists one record per CDR3 protein. The sample lists hundreds of thousands of distinct CDR3 sequences, 10% to 15% occurring once. The sample was PBMCs, mostly from graft donor cells, taken 360 days after TCRalphabeta/CD19-depleted stem cell transplant. Receptors originate from a male patient aged 10 to 17 who had a stem cell transplant for acute myeloid leukemia, so the T cells may come from the graft donor.

The chain links TRBV20-1 to TRBJ1-5; 9 bases are shared with TRBD1. The CDR3 is 15 amino acids. V was pared by 2 bases and J by 4 bases, with 6 bases of the junction left unmatched. CDR1 is DFQATT and CDR2 is SNEGSKA in the germline V gene (reference sequence). As DNA, the CDR3 is TGCAGTGCTAGATTTGTCGGGACAGGGAATCAGCCCCAGCATTTT. Residues: CSARFVGTGNQPQHF.

This clonotype was counted between two and nine times. This chain joins TRBV28 and TRBJ2-7, with D maybe TRBD2 (6 bases). Germline CDR1 MDHEN, CDR2 SYDVKM. The germline V and J ends were trimmed by 2 bases and 2 bases, with 13 bases remaining between them. The CDR3 is made up of 15 amino acids. CDR3 sequence (DNA): TGTGCCAGCAGTTTAACTAGCCGGTCCGCCTACGAGCAGTACTTC. Its protein product is CASSLTSRSAYEQYF.

A few counts support this clonotype. The chain couples TRBV14 to TRBJ2-7; weak D call: TRBD1 (5 bases). Trimming shortened V by 1 base and J by 6 bases, and 13 bases separated the two germline ends. Germline lookup yields CDR1 SGHDN and CDR2 FVKESK. This CDR3 has 14 amino acids. CDR3 coding DNA: TGTGCCAGCAGCCAAGTTCTAGTAGACAGCGAGCAGTACTTC. The encoded protein is CASSQVLVDSEQYF.

Only a few counts were recorded for this clonotype. CDR3 residues: CSGDTHNEQFF. CDR3 DNA: TGCAGTGGGGACACCCACAATGAGCAGTTCTTC. The chain employs TRBV20-1 and TRBJ2-1, with D possibly TRBD1 on 6 matching bases. Germline V gene data show CDR1 as DFQATT and CDR2 as SNEGSKA (reference sequence). V lost 7 bases and J lost 5, with 9 bases in between. The CDR3 has 11 residues.

This clonotype occurred a few times. The chain recombines TRBV19 with TRBJ2-7; TRBD1 or TRBD2 may be the D gene (5 bases each). Deletions cut 7 bases from V and 6 bases from J, with 19 bases between. This CDR3 is built from 14 residues. CDR1 and CDR2 (germline): LNHDA, SQIVND (reference sequence). The CDR3 region is CASNPGAPLGEQYF. As DNA, the CDR3 is TGTGCCAGTAACCCCGGGGCCCCACTTGGCGAGCAGTACTTC.

There are a few counts of this clonotype. The chain has TRBV12-5 and TRBJ2-7; D may be TRBD2 (5 bases). Germline V gives CDR1 LGHNT, CDR2 FRNRAP. V was clipped by 3 bases and J by 3 bases, with 15 bases between them. CDR3 length equals 15 residues. In DNA form, the CDR3 reads TGTGCTAGTGGTTTTATAACCGGGAACCGCTACGAGCAGTACTTC. This gives the protein CASGFITGNRYEQYF.

The chain has TRBV7-3 and TRBJ2-1; TRBD2 is a possible D gene (6 bases). Trimming cost V 2 bases and J 0 bases, with 14 bases left between them. Germline V CDR1 and CDR2: SGHTA, FQGTGA. The CDR3 extends over 17 amino acids. The CDR3 here is CASSLGSGWGSYNEQFF. CDR3 bases: TGTGCCAGCAGCTTAGGTAGCGGCTGGGGCTCCTACAATGAGCAGTTCTTC.

This clonotype was observed a handful of times. The chain joins TRBV4-3 to TRBJ2-1, with D possibly TRBD2 on 6 matching bases. V was clipped by 1 base and J by 1 base, with 11 bases between them. CDR1 and CDR2 (germline): LGHNA, YSLEER. The CDR3 covers 16 residues. The CDR3 DNA is TGCGCCAGCAGCCAAGTGAAGCGGGCTTCCTACAATGAGCAGTTCTTC. Protein: CASSQVKRASYNEQFF.

This clonotype was counted at least ten times. This chain joins TRBV28 and TRBJ1-5, with 8 bases that match TRBD1. This CDR3 has 15 residues. Germline lookup yields CDR1 MDHEN and CDR2 SYDVKM. The ends lost 5 bases at V and 5 bases at J; junction bases unmatched: 8. The CDR3 reads CASSALTGVYQPQHF. In DNA form, the CDR3 reads TGTGCCAGCAGTGCCCTGACAGGGGTATATCAGCCCCAGCATTTT.

This clonotype turned up a few times. CDR3 loop: CASSYPHRVWSEGPISHEQYF. As DNA, the CDR3 is TGTGCCAGCAGTTACCCCCACAGGGTTTGGAGTGAGGGGCCGATTTCCCACGAGCAGTACTTC. V and J are TRBV6-2 or TRBV6-3 and TRBJ2-7; D possibly corresponds to TRBD1 (6 bases). CDR3 length equals 21 residues. Germline V lookup: CDR1 MNHEY, CDR2 SVGEGT. Trimming shortened V by 2 bases and J by 5 bases, and 34 bases separated the two germline ends.